Below, one TCR beta chain is given with its context. As yet, its antigen is unknown. Trimming removed 3 bases at V and 7 bases at J, with 10 bases between. Germline V gene lookup returns CDR1 MDHEN and CDR2 SYDVKM. The length of the CDR3 is 12 residues. No cell sorting was done before RNA was extracted from the tissue. Distant lung tissue was collected more than 3 cm away from the tumor edge. Donors were chemotherapy-naive, newly diagnosed lung cancer surgical patients in China, August–late 2014. The sample originates from a study of tumor and adjacent non-tumor tissue in lung cancer. Study-wide points: TCR diversity was significantly greater in tumor than normal lung tissue.

Three rounds of nested PCR, following a modified ARM-PCR protocol, produced the TCRbeta library. From the multiplex PCR reads, TCRdb called clonotypes with MiXCR, one entry per CDR3 protein. The data show around 60,000 distinct CDR3 sequences, with about 63% seen just once and around 33% held by the top ten. The genes are TRBV28 and TRBJ2-7; maybe TRBD2 (5 bases). Sequencing used distant non-tumor lung tissue. This receptor was obtained from a man between 65 and 85 years old with non-small cell lung cancer. CDR3 nucleotides: TGTGCCAGCAGTTTCAGGACTCGGGAGCAGTACTTC. Its translation is CASSFRTREQYF.